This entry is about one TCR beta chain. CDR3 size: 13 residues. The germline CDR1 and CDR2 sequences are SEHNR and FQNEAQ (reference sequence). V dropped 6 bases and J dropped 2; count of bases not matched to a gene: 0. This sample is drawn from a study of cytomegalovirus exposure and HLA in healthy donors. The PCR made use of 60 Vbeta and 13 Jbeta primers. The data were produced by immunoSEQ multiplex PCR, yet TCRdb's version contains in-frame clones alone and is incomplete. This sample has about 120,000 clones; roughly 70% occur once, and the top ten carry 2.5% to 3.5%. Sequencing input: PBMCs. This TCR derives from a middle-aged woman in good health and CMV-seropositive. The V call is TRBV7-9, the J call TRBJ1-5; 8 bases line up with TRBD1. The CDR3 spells CASRGQGNQPQHF. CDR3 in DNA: TGTGCCAGCAGGGGACAGGGCAATCAGCCCCAGCATTTT.